Shown below are 21 T cell receptor beta chains from a single sample sequenced in a study of T cell repertoires in cytomegalovirus infection. Via MiXCR, TCRdb re-called the reads, giving one row per CDR3 protein. Of 150,000 to 200,000 distinct CDR3 sequences listed, approximately 15% were seen once; the top ten hold 25% to 30%. The sample taken for sequencing was PBMCs. Source of these receptors: a human donor in good health (CMV status not recorded). Some clones in this sample may be carry-over from other donors' samples.

V gene TRBV2 combines with J gene TRBJ2-5, with a weak D call TRBD2 (6 bases). Germline CDR1 is SNHLY and CDR2 is FYNNEI. The CDR3 runs to 10 residues. Trimming removed 6 bases at V and 13 bases at J, with 12 bases between. CDR3 amino acids: CASRAGRPYF. For the CDR3, the DNA is TGTGCCAGCAGGGCGGGACGGCCGTACTTC.

This clonotype has at least ten counts. The V and J genes are TRBV28 and TRBJ1-5; 8 bases fit TRBD1. V dropped 10 bases and J dropped 1; count of bases not matched to a gene: 6. The CDR3 is 14 amino acids. Germline values: CDR1 MDHEN, CDR2 SYDVKM. CDR3 nucleotide sequence: TGTGCCAACGGACAGGGCCTAAGCAATCAGCCCCAGCATTTT. It yields the protein CANGQGLSNQPQHF.

This clonotype was counted a few times. This rearrangement joins TRBV30 to TRBJ1-1; D might be TRBD1 (5 bases). Germline CDR1 is GTSNPN and CDR2 is SVGIG (reference sequence). With 3 bases removed from V and 2 bases from J, the gap between germline ends came to 10 bases. The CDR3 is 13 residues long. The CDR3 protein is CAWRTALNTEAFF. CDR3 nucleotides: TGTGCCTGGAGGACAGCTCTCAACACTGAAGCTTTCTTT.

The sample holds many counts of this clonotype. V and J are TRBV7-2 and TRBJ1-1; maybe TRBD1 (5 bases). Germline CDR1 SGHTA, CDR2 FQGNSA. This CDR3 has 15 residues. V dropped 1 base and J dropped 4 bases, with 13 bases sitting between them. CDR3 sequence: CASSLERGLGTEAFF. In DNA, the CDR3 is TGTGCCAGCAGCTTAGAGCGGGGACTGGGCACTGAAGCTTTCTTT.

The V call is TRBV6-2 or TRBV6-3, the J call TRBJ2-7, with D hard to call. Germline CDR1 reads MNHEY; CDR2 reads SVGEGT. V gave up 6 bases and J gave up 7 bases, with 22 bases separating them. The CDR3 runs to 15 residues. CDR3 nucleotides: TGTGCCAGCAGCAATAACATACTGAGATCTGGGGAGCAGTACTTC. Translation: CASSNNILRSGEQYF.

The chain uses TRBV18 and TRBJ2-4; possibly TRBD2 for D (5 bases). CDR1 and CDR2 (germline): KGHSH, LQKENI. V lost 6 bases, J lost 3 bases, and 15 bases lay in between. This CDR3 has 15 amino acids. The CDR3 sequence is CASSPGSRNKNIQYF. The CDR3 region has the DNA TGTGCCAGCTCCCCGGGGAGCAGAAACAAAAACATTCAGTACTTC.

This clonotype was observed at least ten times. The chain links TRBV28 to TRBJ1-5; D possibly corresponds to TRBD1 (6 bases). Germline CDR1 reads MDHEN; CDR2 reads SYDVKM. CDR3 length: 13 amino acids. V was cut by 10 bases and J by 6 bases, with 16 bases left in between. Here the CDR3 reads CATPGRGGQPQHF. In DNA form, the CDR3 reads TGTGCCACACCCGGGAGGGGGGGTCAGCCCCAGCATTTT.

V usage is TRBV5-1 and J usage is TRBJ2-3, with D possibly being TRBD1 (5 bases). The V end was cut by 9 bases, the J end by 1 base, with 15 bases between. The length of the CDR3 is 14 residues. Germline V gene data show CDR1 as SGHRS and CDR2 as YFSETQ. The DNA for the CDR3 is TGCGCCACCGCTTACTGGGGCGGCACAGATACGCAGTATTTT. It translates to CATAYWGGTDTQYF.

This clonotype was seen repeatedly, ten times or more. V gene TRBV28 combines with J gene TRBJ2-1, with 14 nucleotides matching TRBD2. The junction had 7 bases not matched to a gene; V was cut back by 1 base and J by 5 bases. This CDR3 spans 18 amino acids. Germline CDR1 MDHEN, CDR2 SYDVKM. CDR3: CASSLSTGLAGVHNEQFF. CDR3 nucleotide sequence: TGTGCCAGCAGTTTATCTACGGGACTAGCGGGAGTCCACAATGAGCAGTTCTTC. The full variable domain, rest sourced from reference TRBV28 and TRBJ2-1, is DVKVTQSSRYLVKRTGEKVFLECVQDMDHENMFWYRQDPGLGLRLIYFSYDVKMKEKGDIPEGYSVSREKKERFSLILESASTNQTSMYLCASSLSTGLAGVHNEQFFGPGTRLTVL.

This clonotype was counted at least ten times. This chain uses TRBV7-2 with TRBJ1-1; tentatively, D is TRBD1 (5 bases). The CDR3 runs to 16 residues. The V end lost 1 base, the J end lost 0 bases, and 12 bases lay between the germline ends. In germline, CDR1 is SGHTA, CDR2 FQGNSA. The CDR3 reads CASSLDVTAMNTEAFF. The CDR3 DNA reads TGTGCCAGCAGCTTAGATGTGACAGCCATGAACACTGAAGCTTTCTTT.

This clonotype was seen many times. The V and J genes are TRBV7-8 and TRBJ2-3; TRBD1 agrees at 8 bases. Germline CDR1 is SGHVS and CDR2 is FQNEAQ. CDR3 length: 16 amino acids. V was clipped by 0 bases and J by 4 bases; unmatched bases: 6. As DNA, the CDR3 is TGTGCCAGCAGCTTAGCCTCAGGGGGCTCAGCAGATACGCAGTATTTT. Its protein product is CASSLASGGSADTQYF.

The rearrangement joins TRBV7-9 to TRBJ2-7; TRBD2 aligns across 14 bases. CDR1 is SEHNR and CDR2 is FQNEAQ in the germline V gene (reference sequence). V dropped 5 bases and J dropped 6; count of bases not matched to a gene: 18. This CDR3 contains 19 residues. The CDR3 loop is CASSAQQGVGLAGATEQYF. The CDR3 DNA reads TGTGCCAGCAGCGCTCAACAGGGAGTGGGACTAGCGGGAGCCACCGAGCAGTACTTC.

V is TRBV19 and J is TRBJ2-7; D remains ambiguous. V shed 5 bases and J shed 0 bases, with 8 bases lying between them. The CDR3 loop spans 13 amino acids. The germline gives CDR1 LNHDA, CDR2 SQIVND (reference sequence). The CDR3 DNA follows: TGTGCCAGTAGTCCTGGAAACTCCTACGAGCAGTACTTC. Translating gives CASSPGNSYEQYF.

CDR3 coding DNA: TGTGCCACCAGTAAGGGGACGGGGCAGGCGGCGCAGTATTTT. This sequence encodes CATSKGTGQAAQYF. V and J are TRBV24-1 and TRBJ2-3; D tentatively reads TRBD1 or TRBD2 (5 bases each). In germline, CDR1 is KGHDR, CDR2 SFDVKD. Trimming removed 6 bases from V and 10 bases from J, with 19 bases in between. The CDR3 has 14 residues.

This clonotype appeared many times. V gene TRBV6-4 combines with J gene TRBJ2-1, with TRBD1 as a possible D gene (6 bases). Germline V gene sequence: CDR1 MRHNA, CDR2 SNTAGT. V dropped 6 bases and J dropped 8 bases, with 14 bases sitting between them. CDR3 length equals 13 residues. CDR3 nucleotide sequence: TGTGCCAGCAGCTTAACAGGGTCCGATGAGCAGTTCTTC. Amino acid sequence: CASSLTGSDEQFF.

This clonotype has only a few counts. The chain has TRBV2 and TRBJ1-3; 10 nucleotides match TRBD1. The CDR3 contains 17 residues. CDR1 and CDR2 (germline): SNHLY, FYNNEI. Trimming removed 2 bases from V and 1 base from J; junction bases left unmatched: 5. The CDR3 reads CASSEFGTGVSGNTIYF. DNA for the CDR3: TGTGCCAGCAGTGAATTCGGGACAGGGGTTTCTGGAAACACCATATATTTT.

This clonotype appeared many times. This sequence joins TRBV7-2 and TRBJ1-1, with D tentatively TRBD1 (5 bases). Germline assignment: CDR1 SGHTA and CDR2 FQGNSA. CDR3 length: 14 amino acids. V shed 5 bases and J shed 1 base, with 11 bases lying between them. The CDR3 is CASSPGLENTEAFF. CDR3 DNA: TGTGCCAGCAGCCCGGGGCTGGAGAACACTGAAGCTTTCTTT.

The gene calls are TRBV5-1 and TRBJ2-2; no definite D call. V gave up 1 base and J gave up 0 bases, with 10 bases separating them. Looked up from germline, CDR1 is SGHRS and CDR2 is YFSETQ. The CDR3 runs to 16 residues. The CDR3 region has the DNA TGCGCCAGCAGCTTGTCGTGGCAGGCGAACACCGGGGAGCTGTTTTTT. Its translation: CASSLSWQANTGELFF.

The chain uses TRBV9 and TRBJ2-6; D is perhaps TRBD2 (6 bases). This CDR3 is built from 17 residues. V was shortened by 2 bases and J by 4 bases, with 16 bases between the two germline ends. Germline loops: CDR1 SGDLS, CDR2 YYNGEE. CDR3 in DNA: TGTGCCAGCAGCGTCCTAAAGGGGAGGACCGGGGCCAACGTCCTGACTTTC. As protein: CASSVLKGRTGANVLTF.

J is TRBJ1-2 and V is TRBV12-3 or TRBV12-4; no clear D gene. Trimming removed 4 bases at V and 0 bases at J, with 9 bases between. CDR3 length: 14 amino acids. CDR3 sequence: CASSWATANYGYTF. In DNA, the CDR3 is TGTGCCAGCAGTTGGGCCACAGCTAACTATGGCTACACCTTC.

This clonotype occurred many times. The rearrangement uses TRBV20-1 and TRBJ2-1, with 7 positions matching TRBD1. The V and J ends lost 6 bases and 0 bases, in that order; junction bases with no gene match: 8. The CDR3 covers 15 residues. The V gene's germline CDR1 is DFQATT and CDR2 SNEGSKA (reference sequence). The CDR3 protein is CSAKDRPSSYNEQFF. Here the CDR3 DNA reads TGCAGTGCCAAGGACAGGCCGAGCTCCTACAATGAGCAGTTCTTC.